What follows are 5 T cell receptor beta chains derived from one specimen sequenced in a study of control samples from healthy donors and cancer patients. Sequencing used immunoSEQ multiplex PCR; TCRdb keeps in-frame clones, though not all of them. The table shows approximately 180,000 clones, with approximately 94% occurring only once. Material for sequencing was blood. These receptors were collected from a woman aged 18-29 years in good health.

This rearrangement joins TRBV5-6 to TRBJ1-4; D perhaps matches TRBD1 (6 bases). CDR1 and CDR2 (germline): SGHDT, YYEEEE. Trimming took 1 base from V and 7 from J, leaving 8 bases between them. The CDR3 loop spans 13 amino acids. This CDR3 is CASSLIRGEKLFF. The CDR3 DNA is TGTGCCAGCAGCTTGATCAGGGGTGAAAAACTGTTTTTT. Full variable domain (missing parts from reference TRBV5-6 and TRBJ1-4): DAGVTQSPTHLIKTRGQQVTLRCSPKSGHDTVSWYQQALGQGPQFIFQYYEEEERQRGNFPDRFSGHQFPNYSSELNVNALLLGDSALYLCASSLIRGEKLFFGSGTQLSVL.

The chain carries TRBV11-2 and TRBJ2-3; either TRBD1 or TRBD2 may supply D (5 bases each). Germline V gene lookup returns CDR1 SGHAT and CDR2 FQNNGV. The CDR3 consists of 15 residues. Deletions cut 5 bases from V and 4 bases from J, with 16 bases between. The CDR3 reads CASSPSFGASDTQYF. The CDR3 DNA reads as TGTGCCAGCAGCCCATCCTTCGGGGCCTCAGATACGCAGTATTTT. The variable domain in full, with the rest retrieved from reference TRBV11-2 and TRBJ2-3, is EAGVAQSPRYKIIEKRQSVAFWCNPISGHATLYWYQQILGQGPKLLIQFQNNGVVDDSQLPKDRFSAERLKGVDSTLKIQPAKLEDSAVYLCASSPSFGASDTQYFGPGTRLTVL.

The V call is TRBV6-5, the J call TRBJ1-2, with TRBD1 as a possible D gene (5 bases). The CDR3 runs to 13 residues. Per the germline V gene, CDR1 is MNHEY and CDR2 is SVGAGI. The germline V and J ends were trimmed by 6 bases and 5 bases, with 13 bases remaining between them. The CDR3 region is CASSRSGGYGYTF. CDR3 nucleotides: TGTGCCAGCAGCCGCTCGGGGGGGTATGGCTACACCTTC.

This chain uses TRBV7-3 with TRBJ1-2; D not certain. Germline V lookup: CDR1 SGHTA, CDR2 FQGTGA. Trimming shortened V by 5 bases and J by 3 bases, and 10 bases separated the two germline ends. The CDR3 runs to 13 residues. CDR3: CASSRAGDYGYTF. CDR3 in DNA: TGTGCCAGCAGCCGGGCAGGTGACTATGGCTACACCTTC.

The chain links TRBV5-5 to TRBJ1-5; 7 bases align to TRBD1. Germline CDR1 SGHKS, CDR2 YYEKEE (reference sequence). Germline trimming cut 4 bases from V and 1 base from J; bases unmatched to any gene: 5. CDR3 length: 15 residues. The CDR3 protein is CASSTRDRSNQPQHF. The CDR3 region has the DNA TGTGCCAGCAGCACCCGGGACAGAAGCAATCAGCCCCAGCATTTT.